One sample yielded the 27 T cell receptor beta chains listed below, sequenced in a study of blood T cell repertoires in COVID-19. This table comes from immunoSEQ multiplex PCR, and its TCRdb copy is limited to in-frame clones, with some not included. In the table there are around 300,000 clones, over 75% of which are singletons. Sequenced material: peripheral blood. The source of these receptors is a human donor in a cohort sampled during active COVID-19.

This chain links TRBV29-1 with TRBJ2-1; TRBD2 might be the D (6 bases). The CDR3 sequence is 13 residues long. Trimming took 7 bases from V and 4 from J, leaving 14 bases between them. Germline-derived CDR1 and CDR2 are SQVTM and ANQGSEA. The CDR3 region has the DNA TGCAGCGGAGGACTACCGGGGTACAATGAGCAGTTCTTC. It encodes CSGGLPGYNEQFF.

The rearrangement uses TRBV21-1 and TRBJ2-7; the D call TRBD2 from the table was never checked on the DNA. TRBV21-1 is given as a pseudogene. This CDR3 has 15 amino acids. The CDR3 bases are TGTGCCAGCAGCAAAGTACGGGGTCCCTCCTACGAGCAGTACTTC. Protein sequence: CASSKVRGPSYEQYF.

The rearrangement joins TRBV7-2 to TRBJ1-1; D perhaps matches TRBD1 (5 bases). The CDR3 extends over 13 amino acids. Germline CDR1 and CDR2: SGHTA and FQGNSA. The V end was cut by 0 bases, the J end by 7 bases, with 9 bases between. CDR3 DNA: TGTGCCAGCAGCTTAGCGCCGGGGGTTGAAGCTTTCTTT. It codes for CASSLAPGVEAFF.

This chain links TRBV13 with TRBJ2-5; possibly TRBD2 for D (7 bases). The germline V gene has CDR1 PRHDT and CDR2 FYEKMQ (reference sequence). Trimming cost V 2 bases and J 0 bases, with 10 bases left between them. The CDR3 consists of 15 residues. The CDR3 nucleotides read TGTGCCAGCAGCTTAAGGGGGACTAACCAAGAGACCCAGTACTTC. This translates into CASSLRGTNQETQYF.

J is TRBJ1-5 and V is TRBV5-1; D is perhaps TRBD1 (6 bases). The CDR3 runs 16 residues. Germline CDR1 reads SGHRS; CDR2 reads YFSETQ. The V end was cut by 6 bases, the J end by 0 bases, with 16 bases between. CDR3 sequence reads: CASTDTGILSNQPQHF. CDR3 coding DNA: TGCGCCAGCACCGATACAGGGATTCTTAGCAATCAGCCCCAGCATTTT.

The chain couples TRBV6-6 to TRBJ1-4, with TRBD1 matching 8 bases. CDR1 and CDR2 from the germline V gene are MNHNY and SVGAGI (reference sequence). V was clipped by 6 bases and J by 7 bases; unmatched bases: 22. The CDR3 totals 19 residues. CDR3 DNA: TGTGCCAGCAGCTCCCCCCTCTCGGGGACAGGAGGGGGGGTTGAAAAACTGTTTTTT. This encodes CASSSPLSGTGGGVEKLFF.

The chain recombines TRBV7-3 with TRBJ2-1; 10 bases are shared with TRBD2. The CDR3 extends over 15 amino acids. The V and J ends lost 2 bases and 8 bases, in that order; junction bases with no gene match: 6. Germline CDR1 reads SGHTA; CDR2 reads FQGTGA. CDR3 nucleotide sequence: TGTGCCAGCAGCTTAGTAGCGGGGGGCCGTTATGAGCAGTTCTTC. The encoded protein is CASSLVAGGRYEQFF. The variable domain in full, completed from reference TRBV7-3 and TRBJ2-1, reads GAGVSQTPSNKVTEKGKYVELRCDPISGHTALYWYRQSLGQGPEFLIYFQGTGAADDSGLPNDRFFAVRPEGSVSTLKIQRTERGDSAVYLCASSLVAGGRYEQFFGPGTRLTVL.

This clone was detected once. The chain recombines TRBV10-3 with TRBJ2-2; D possibly corresponds to TRBD2 (5 bases). The V end lost 0 bases, the J end lost 6 bases, and 14 bases lay between the germline ends. This CDR3 is built from 16 residues. CDR1 is ENHRY and CDR2 is SYGVKD in the germline V gene. In DNA form, the CDR3 reads TGTGCCATCAGTGAGTCCGGAGACTTGAGGGCCGGGGAGCTGTTTTTT. This sequence encodes CAISESGDLRAGELFF.

The V and J genes are TRBV7-2 and TRBJ2-3; perhaps TRBD2 as D (5 bases). The germline V gene encodes CDR1 SGHTA and CDR2 FQGNSA. The CDR3 extends over 17 amino acids. V lost 2 bases, J lost 0 bases, and 15 bases lay in between. The CDR3 protein is CASSLLGRAYSTDTQYF. The CDR3 nucleotides read TGTGCCAGCAGCTTACTAGGGCGGGCGTATAGCACAGATACGCAGTATTTT.

This clone occurred a few times. The chain uses TRBV11-2 and TRBJ1-5; D remains unclear. The CDR3 is made up of 15 amino acids. Trimming took off 1 base at V and 4 bases at J, with 11 bases between the two ends. Germline lookup yields CDR1 SGHAT and CDR2 FQNNGV. CDR3: CASSLGRGKNQPQHF. Written as DNA, the CDR3 is TGTGCCAGCAGCTTAGGACGGGGAAAAAATCAGCCCCAGCATTTT.

This chain joins TRBV5-5 and TRBJ1-3; D is ambiguous. Germline assignment: CDR1 SGHKS and CDR2 YYEKEE (reference sequence). Trimming removed 1 base at V and 0 bases at J, with 11 bases between. The CDR3 runs 16 residues. CDR3 amino acids: CASSLSAYSSGNTIYF. The CDR3 DNA reads TGTGCCAGCAGCTTGTCGGCTTACAGCTCTGGAAACACCATATATTTT.

The rearrangement links TRBV7-9 to TRBJ2-1; 8 nucleotides align to TRBD1. This CDR3 is 16 amino acids long. CDR1 and CDR2 from the germline V gene are SEHNR and FQNEAQ (reference sequence). V dropped 5 bases and J dropped 7; count of bases not matched to a gene: 13. CDR3 nucleotides: TGTGCCAGCAGCGACATGCAGGGGGCGCGGGGTAATGAGCAGTTCTTC. Translating it yields CASSDMQGARGNEQFF.

The chain combines TRBV7-8 with TRBJ2-7; TRBD2 matches at 8 bases. From germline, CDR1 is SGHVS and CDR2 FQNEAQ. V shed 7 bases and J 5 bases; nucleotides not matched to a gene: 10. The CDR3 totals 14 residues. CDR3 loop: CASTDFGGGHEQYF. Here the CDR3 DNA reads TGTGCCAGCACCGACTTCGGGGGGGGCCACGAGCAGTACTTC.

The rearrangement joins TRBV29-1 to TRBJ1-1, with D possibly matching TRBD1 (6 bases). Germline V gene sequence: CDR1 SQVTM, CDR2 ANQGSEA. The CDR3 has 17 residues. V lost 0 bases, J lost 3 bases, and 20 bases lay in between. In DNA form, the CDR3 reads TGCAGCGTTGAAGATGAAGTGACAAGGGGGTTTGACACTGAAGCTTTCTTT. The encoded protein is CSVEDEVTRGFDTEAFF. Together with reference TRBV29-1 and TRBJ1-1, the CDR3 gives the full variable domain: SAVISQKPSRDICQRGTSLTIQCQVDSQVTMMFWYRQQPGQSLTLIATANQGSEATYESGFVIDKFPISRPNLTFSTLTVSNMSPEDSSIYLCSVEDEVTRGFDTEAFFGQGTRLTVV.

J is TRBJ2-3 and V is TRBV5-4; D perhaps matches TRBD1 (6 bases). With 4 bases removed from V and 0 bases from J, the gap between germline ends came to 12 bases. The CDR3 is 15 amino acids. CDR1 SGHNT and CDR2 YYREEE come from the germline V gene (reference sequence). For the CDR3, the DNA is TGTGCCAGCAGCAGGGACACCGATAGCACAGATACGCAGTATTTT. Encoded protein: CASSRDTDSTDTQYF. Combining the CDR3 with reference TRBV5-4 and TRBJ2-3 gives the whole variable domain ETGVTQSPTHLIKTRGQQVTLRCSSQSGHNTVSWYQQALGQGPQFIFQYYREEENGRGNFPPRFSGLQFPNYSSELNVNALELDDSALYLCASSRDTDSTDTQYFGPGTRLTVL.

The CDR3 bases are TGCAGTGCCCAGGGGGCGGGGGGCTACACCTTC. Translating gives CSAQGAGGYTF. This chain uses TRBV20-1 with TRBJ1-2, with 8 bases that match TRBD1. The CDR3 is 11 amino acids. Germline CDR1 reads DFQATT; CDR2 reads SNEGSKA (reference sequence). V lost 6 bases, J lost 8 bases, and 5 bases stayed unmatched.

The V call is TRBV3-1 (or the pseudogene TRBV3-2), the J call TRBJ1-1; D possibly corresponds to TRBD1 (6 bases). CDR1 is LGHDT and CDR2 is YNNKEL in the germline V gene (reference sequence). The CDR3 runs to 14 residues. Trimming pared 4 bases from V and 5 bases from J, leaving 14 bases between. The CDR3 spells CASSPLGARTEAFF. CDR3 DNA: TGTGCCAGCAGCCCTTTGGGGGCGCGAACTGAAGCTTTCTTT.

The chain is built from TRBV6-5 and TRBJ1-1, with TRBD1 matching over 7 bases. V was clipped by 10 bases and J by 3 bases; unmatched bases: 14. Germline V gives CDR1 MNHEY, CDR2 SVGAGI. This CDR3 has 15 residues. In DNA, the CDR3 is TGTGCCACCGGGCGGAGCAGGGGGTGGGACACTGAAGCTTTCTTT. It codes for CATGRSRGWDTEAFF.

The sample holds one count of this clone. Other nucleotide sequences in the sample specify the same CDR3. The CDR3 is CAIRAGDTQYF. CDR3 in DNA: TGTGCCATCAGGGCAGGGGATACGCAGTATTTT. The chain couples TRBV10-3 to TRBJ2-3, with a tentative D call TRBD1 (5 bases). The CDR3 extends over 11 amino acids. In germline, CDR1 is ENHRY, CDR2 SYGVKD. V was trimmed by 6 bases and J by 6 bases, leaving 7 bases between them.

The chain employs TRBV30 and TRBJ1-3, with 7 positions matching TRBD1. The germline V gene encodes CDR1 GTSNPN and CDR2 SVGIG (reference sequence). The CDR3 extends over 13 amino acids. The J segment lost 8 bases and the V segment lost 0 bases, leaving 4 bases of the junction unmatched. In nucleotides, the CDR3 is TGTGCCTGGAGTGTGACAGGGTCGGACACCATATATTTT. Protein sequence: CAWSVTGSDTIYF.

The rearrangement uses TRBV5-4 and TRBJ1-2; 8 bases fit TRBD1. V lost 3 bases and J lost 8; bases outside the gene matches: 6. The CDR3 has 13 amino acids. Germline CDR1 and CDR2: SGHNT and YYREEE (reference sequence). The CDR3 spells CASSSRTGFGYTF. In DNA, the CDR3 is TGTGCCAGCAGCTCGAGGACAGGGTTCGGCTACACCTTC.

This clone was seen once. This sequence joins TRBV5-1 and TRBJ1-2, with 8 bases matching TRBD1. V lost 4 bases, J lost 6 bases, and 8 bases stayed unmatched. The CDR3 spans 14 residues. Germline V lookup: CDR1 SGHRS, CDR2 YFSETQ. CDR3 nucleotide sequence: TGCGCCAGCAGCCACCGAGCACAGGGGGATGGCTACACCTTC. Translating gives CASSHRAQGDGYTF.

The chain is built from TRBV20-1 and TRBJ1-2; TRBD1 might be the D (5 bases). Germline CDR1 is DFQATT and CDR2 is SNEGSKA (reference sequence). This CDR3 comprises 10 residues. The CDR3 loop is CAGFDYGYTF. CDR3 DNA: TGCGCAGGGTTCGACTATGGCTACACCTTC.

The genes are TRBV23-1 and TRBJ1-2, with unresolved D. Being an ORF, TRBV23-1 has a function that is uncertain. Trimming removed 3 bases at V and 10 bases at J, with 24 bases between. CDR3 size: 16 residues. The CDR3: CASSQGVNRTPFDYTF. The CDR3 nucleotides read TGCGCCAGCAGTCAGGGAGTGAACCGAACCCCTTTTGACTACACCTTC.

This chain uses TRBV6-1 with TRBJ1-5, with D possibly matching TRBD1 (5 bases). CDR1 MNHNS and CDR2 SASEGT come from the germline V gene. V was cut by 4 bases and J by 5 bases, with 21 bases left in between. The CDR3 sequence is 17 residues long. CDR3 sequence reads: CASSGESISGPYQPQHF. CDR3 coding DNA: TGTGCCAGCAGTGGAGAATCAATATCAGGGCCTTATCAGCCCCAGCATTTT.

The chain has TRBV7-2 and TRBJ2-7; D remains unclear. V lost 2 bases to trimming and J lost 2 bases, with 10 bases between them. The germline gives CDR1 SGHTA, CDR2 FQGNSA. CDR3 length equals 14 residues. The CDR3, as DNA: TGTGCCAGCAGCTTATTACGGGTGACCTACGAGCAGTACTTC. Protein: CASSLLRVTYEQYF.

This chain uses TRBV11-3 with TRBJ1-1; 9 nucleotides match TRBD1. Germline loops: CDR1 SGHNT, CDR2 YENEEA. CDR3 length: 15 amino acids. V dropped 3 bases and J dropped 0; count of bases not matched to a gene: 2. CDR3 residues: CASSLGQGMNTEAFF. In DNA form, the CDR3 reads TGTGCCAGCAGCTTGGGACAGGGTATGAACACTGAAGCTTTCTTT. The variable domain in full, with the rest retrieved from reference TRBV11-3 and TRBJ1-1, is EAGVVQSPRYKIIEKKQPVAFWCNPISGHNTLYWYLQNLGQGPELLIRYENEEAVDDSQLPKDRFSAERLKGVDSTLKIQPAELGDSAVYLCASSLGQGMNTEAFFGQGTRLTVV.